The 31 T cell receptor beta chains below come from one sample, sequenced in a study of T cell responses to AZD1222 COVID-19 vaccine. This table comes from immunoSEQ multiplex PCR, and its TCRdb copy is limited to in-frame clones, with some not included. The sample has about 200,000 clones, roughly 92% seen once. The input for sequencing was peripheral blood, taken on day 0 of AZD1222 vaccination. Receptor source: an adult in good health.

The chain carries TRBV5-1 and TRBJ2-3, with D possibly matching TRBD1 (5 bases). This CDR3 spans 15 amino acids. Germline CDR1 and CDR2: SGHRS and YFSETQ. V was cut by 2 bases and J by 3 bases, with 13 bases left in between. CDR3 region: CASSFWAGLTDTQYF. In nucleotides, the CDR3 is TGCGCCAGCAGCTTTTGGGCAGGGTTGACAGATACGCAGTATTTT.

This sequence joins TRBV5-1 and TRBJ2-2; TRBD2 matches at 7 bases. This CDR3 comprises 16 residues. The J segment lost 1 base and the V segment lost 0 bases, leaving 3 bases of the junction unmatched. Germline V lookup: CDR1 SGHRS, CDR2 YFSETQ. CDR3 amino acids: CASSLVTGGNTGELFF. In nucleotides, the CDR3 is TGCGCCAGCAGCTTGGTTACGGGGGGGAACACCGGGGAGCTGTTTTTT.

This clone was recorded only once. This sequence joins TRBV4-2 and TRBJ1-1; D call uncertain. The CDR3 extends over 13 amino acids. Between the trimmed V and J ends, which lost 0 bases and 1 base, there was a span of 3 bases. Germline CDR1 is LGHNA and CDR2 is YNFKEQ. The CDR3 loop reads CASSQDANTEAFF. CDR3 nucleotides: TGTGCCAGCAGCCAAGATGCGAACACTGAAGCTTTCTTT.

J is TRBJ2-2 and V is TRBV2; a weak D match, TRBD2 (6 bases). Germline V lookup: CDR1 SNHLY, CDR2 FYNNEI. V lost 7 bases, J lost 2 bases, and 20 bases lay in between. The CDR3 is 17 residues long. As DNA, the CDR3 is TGTGCCAGCACTGGGAGGAGTGTACGACGAAACACCGGGGAGCTGTTTTTT. This gives the protein CASTGRSVRRNTGELFF.

The V call is TRBV7-6, the J call TRBJ2-7; unclear D gene. The V and J ends lost 5 bases and 11 bases respectively, with 22 bases between them. The germline V gene encodes CDR1 SGHVS and CDR2 FNYEAQ. This CDR3 is 14 amino acids long. CDR3 sequence: CASSQTGETSEKYF. The CDR3 nucleotides are TGTGCCAGCAGCCAAACCGGAGAAACGAGTGAGAAGTACTTC.

V is TRBV19 and J is TRBJ1-2, with D perhaps matching TRBD1 (5 bases). The germline V gene has CDR1 LNHDA and CDR2 SQIVND (reference sequence). The ends were cut back, 0 bases at V and 2 bases at J, with 10 bases in the middle. The CDR3 extends over 15 amino acids. The CDR3 coding sequence is TGTGCCAGTAGTATAGAAGGGGCAGACAACTATGGCTACACCTTC. Amino acid sequence: CASSIEGADNYGYTF.

V is TRBV18 and J is TRBJ1-5; TRBD1 is a possible D gene (5 bases). Trimming cost V 2 bases and J 2 bases, with 10 bases left between them. The germline CDR1 and CDR2 sequences are KGHSH and LQKENI. The CDR3 totals 15 residues. DNA of the CDR3: TGTGCCAGCTCACCAGGGGTGACAGGCAATCAGCCCCAGCATTTT. Translating gives CASSPGVTGNQPQHF.

This rearrangement joins TRBV7-2 to TRBJ1-2; 7 nucleotides align to TRBD1. The V and J ends lost 0 bases and 4 bases, in that order; junction bases with no gene match: 5. Germline-derived CDR1 and CDR2 are SGHTA and FQGNSA. The CDR3 has 15 amino acids. The CDR3 here is CASSLARDSPYGYTF. In DNA form, the CDR3 reads TGTGCCAGCAGCTTAGCCCGGGACAGCCCCTATGGCTACACCTTC. Looking up the rest from reference TRBV7-2 and TRBJ1-2 gives the full variable domain: GAGVSQSPSNKVTEKGKDVELRCDPISGHTALYWYRQSLGQGLEFLIYFQGNSAPDKSGLPSDRFSAERTGGSVSTLTIQRTQQEDSAVYLCASSLARDSPYGYTFGSGTRLTVV.

This rearrangement joins TRBV7-6 to TRBJ2-7; 14 bases match TRBD2. Germline CDR1 and CDR2: SGHVS and FNYEAQ. J was trimmed by 0 bases and V by 5 bases; bases with no gene match: 12. The CDR3 sequence is 19 residues long. CDR3 coding DNA: TGTGCCAGCAGCCGTCTCCCGGGACTAGCGGGGGTGAGCTCCTACGAGCAGTACTTC. This gives the protein CASSRLPGLAGVSSYEQYF.

V usage is TRBV3-1 (or the pseudogene TRBV3-2) and J usage is TRBJ2-5; D unclear. The V end lost 1 base, the J end lost 5 bases, and 5 bases lay between the germline ends. CDR1 is LGHDT, CDR2 YNNKEL, per germline (reference sequence). CDR3 length: 12 amino acids. Here the CDR3 reads CASSQVRETQYF. The CDR3, as DNA: TGTGCCAGCAGCCAAGTACGGGAGACCCAGTACTTC.

The chain employs TRBV5-4 and TRBJ1-2; TRBD1 aligns across 7 bases. The J segment lost 0 bases and the V segment lost 0 bases, leaving 2 bases of the junction unmatched. CDR3 size: 15 residues. From germline, CDR1 is SGHNT and CDR2 YYREEE (reference sequence). The CDR3 coding sequence is TGTGCCAGCAGCTTGGGGGACAGAGCTAACTATGGCTACACCTTC. This encodes CASSLGDRANYGYTF.

This rearrangement joins TRBV7-8 to TRBJ2-3; 8 bases agree with TRBD2. This CDR3 contains 15 residues. Germline assignment: CDR1 SGHVS and CDR2 FQNEAQ. V lost 9 bases and J lost 4; bases outside the gene matches: 12. The CDR3 reads CASSRVSGGPDTQYF. The CDR3 DNA reads as TGTGCCAGTAGCAGGGTCAGCGGGGGTCCAGATACGCAGTATTTT.

The chain joins TRBV29-1 to TRBJ1-3; 9 bases match TRBD1. Germline CDR1 reads SQVTM; CDR2 reads ANQGSEA. CDR3 length equals 16 residues. Germline trimming cut 2 bases from V and 5 bases from J; bases unmatched to any gene: 10. The DNA of the CDR3 is TGCAGCGTTGAACTCCCCGGGACAGGGAGCAGAAACACCATATATTTT. The encoded protein is CSVELPGTGSRNTIYF. Full variable domain (remainder filled in from reference TRBV29-1 and TRBJ1-3): SAVISQKPSRDICQRGTSLTIQCQVDSQVTMMFWYRQQPGQSLTLIATANQGSEATYESGFVIDKFPISRPNLTFSTLTVSNMSPEDSSIYLCSVELPGTGSRNTIYFGEGSWLTVV.

The CDR3 reads CASRDTSYNSPLHF. The CDR3 bases are TGTGCCAGCAGGGACACCTCCTATAATTCACCCCTCCACTTT. The genes are TRBV6-5 and TRBJ1-6; weak D call: TRBD1 (5 bases). This CDR3 contains 14 residues. CDR1 is MNHEY, CDR2 SVGAGI, per germline. Trimming pared 6 bases from V and 0 bases from J, leaving 6 bases between.

The CDR3 coding sequence is TGTGCCAGCAGTTTTAAGGAAAAACTGTTTTTT. Translation gives CASSFKEKLFF. This chain joins TRBV12-3 or TRBV12-4 and TRBJ1-4; D not certain. The V gene lost 3 bases and the J gene lost 8 bases, with 4 bases spanning the gap. The length of the CDR3 is 11 residues.

The chain links TRBV28 to TRBJ1-1, with 7 bases aligning to TRBD1. The ends lost 4 bases at V and 4 bases at J; junction bases unmatched: 9. Per the germline V gene, CDR1 is MDHEN and CDR2 is SYDVKM. The CDR3 runs 15 residues. CDR3: CASSSGQSLSTEAFF. Written as DNA, the CDR3 is TGTGCCAGCAGTTCGGGACAGTCCCTGAGCACTGAAGCTTTCTTT.

This chain uses TRBV10-3 with TRBJ1-6, with D tentatively TRBD1 (5 bases). V lost 5 bases and J 7 bases, leaving 15 bases between the germline ends. Looked up from germline, CDR1 is ENHRY and CDR2 is SYGVKD. The CDR3 runs to 15 residues. The CDR3 spells CAISYGGGDNSPLHF. The CDR3 DNA follows: TGTGCCATCAGTTACGGGGGGGGTGACAATTCACCCCTCCACTTT.

V and J are TRBV7-8 and TRBJ1-6; D is ambiguous. This CDR3 comprises 14 residues. Germline assignment: CDR1 SGHVS and CDR2 FQNEAQ. Between the trimmed V and J ends, which lost 1 base and 10 bases, there was a span of 11 bases. CDR3 nucleotide sequence: TGTGCCAGCAGCTTAGAGGGCAGACGGTCACCCCTCCACTTT. Translated, it gives CASSLEGRRSPLHF.

V is TRBV5-4 and J is TRBJ2-5; unclear D gene. The germline V and J ends were trimmed by 0 bases and 4 bases, with 7 bases remaining between them. Germline V gene data show CDR1 as SGHNT and CDR2 as YYREEE (reference sequence). The CDR3 runs to 13 residues. As DNA, the CDR3 is TGTGCCAGCAGCTTGGAAGGGCCAGAGACCCAGTACTTC. The encoded protein is CASSLEGPETQYF.

This sequence joins TRBV21-1 and TRBJ2-7; the table calls TRBD1, which could not be checked here. TRBV21-1 is an annotated pseudogene. This CDR3 is 20 amino acids long. CDR3 residues: CASSKVSTHPNRQGVYEQYF. The CDR3 bases are TGTGCCAGCAGCAAAGTCAGTACCCATCCTAACCGACAGGGCGTCTACGAGCAGTACTTC.

The chain couples TRBV6-1 to TRBJ1-2, with TRBD1 matching over 7 bases. V dropped 2 bases and J dropped 3; count of bases not matched to a gene: 12. The V gene's germline CDR1 is MNHNS and CDR2 SASEGT. The CDR3 length is 17 residues. CDR3: CASSERGDSTKDYGYTF. The CDR3, as DNA: TGTGCCAGCAGTGAAAGGGGGGACAGTACTAAGGACTATGGCTACACCTTC.

V gene TRBV19 combines with J gene TRBJ1-1, with D maybe TRBD1 (6 bases). Trimming took off 6 bases at V and 3 bases at J, with 17 bases between the two ends. This CDR3 has 15 residues. The germline V gene encodes CDR1 LNHDA and CDR2 SQIVND (reference sequence). This chain's CDR3 is CASSRTPYRDTEAFF. Here the CDR3 DNA reads TGTGCCAGTAGCAGGACACCCTACAGGGACACTGAAGCTTTCTTT.

The chain carries TRBV10-3 and TRBJ2-5; no clear D. Trimming pared 6 bases from V and 2 bases from J, leaving 10 bases between. CDR1 and CDR2 from the germline V gene are ENHRY and SYGVKD. The CDR3 consists of 13 residues. CDR3 region: CAISLGAQETQYF. CDR3 nucleotide sequence: TGTGCCATCAGCCTTGGTGCACAAGAGACCCAGTACTTC.

The chain employs TRBV10-1 and TRBJ2-7; D possibly corresponds to TRBD1 (6 bases). There are 13 residues in the CDR3. CDR1 is WNHNN, CDR2 SYGVQD, per germline (reference sequence). Deletions cut 6 bases from V and 0 bases from J, with 9 bases between. Written as DNA, the CDR3 is TGCGCCAGCAGCCTGGACAGCTCCTACGAGCAGTACTTC. Translated: CASSLDSSYEQYF.

The chain is built from TRBV29-1 and TRBJ1-2, with D perhaps TRBD1 (5 bases). Germline lookup yields CDR1 SQVTM and CDR2 ANQGSEA. V was pared by 5 bases and J by 11 bases, with 21 bases between. CDR3 length: 13 residues. The CDR3 here is CSVTQEGISLYTF. The CDR3 coding sequence is TGCAGCGTTACACAGGAGGGAATAAGTCTATACACCTTC.

The J gene is TRBJ2-1, the V gene TRBV5-4; no clear D. The CDR3 has 15 residues. CDR1 and CDR2 (germline): SGHNT, YYREEE (reference sequence). V was cut by 3 bases and J by 5 bases, with 15 bases left in between. The CDR3 DNA reads as TGTGCCAGCAGCTCCCGATATAAGGGCCACAATGAGCAGTTCTTC. It specifies CASSSRYKGHNEQFF. Full variable domain (outside the CDR3, taken from reference TRBV5-4 and TRBJ2-1): ETGVTQSPTHLIKTRGQQVTLRCSSQSGHNTVSWYQQALGQGPQFIFQYYREEENGRGNFPPRFSGLQFPNYSSELNVNALELDDSALYLCASSSRYKGHNEQFFGPGTRLTVL.

Only one count was recorded for this clone. The chain has TRBV2 and TRBJ1-2; TRBD1 agrees at 9 bases. CDR3 length: 14 amino acids. After removal of 10 bases from V and 4 bases from J, the junction contained 10 bases not matched to a gene. Germline V gene sequence: CDR1 SNHLY, CDR2 FYNNEI. Written as DNA, the CDR3 is TGTGCCACTCTAAGGGGACAGGGAATCTATGGCTACACCTTC. Residues: CATLRGQGIYGYTF.

Regarding this clone: This CDR3 is also generated by other DNA sequences in the sample. As DNA, the CDR3 is TGCGCCAGCAGCTTGGGACAGGGGGCGACCGGGGAGCTGTTTTTT. It translates to CASSLGQGATGELFF. This sequence joins TRBV5-1 and TRBJ2-2; 10 bases align to TRBD1. J was trimmed by 5 bases and V by 0 bases; bases with no gene match: 1. From germline, CDR1 is SGHRS and CDR2 YFSETQ. The CDR3 length is 15 residues.

The chain recombines TRBV19 with TRBJ1-5; the match to TRBD1 covers 9 bases. Germline V gene lookup returns CDR1 LNHDA and CDR2 SQIVND (reference sequence). This CDR3 comprises 15 residues. The J segment lost 6 bases and the V segment lost 0 bases, leaving 3 bases of the junction unmatched. In DNA, the CDR3 is TGTGCCAGTAGTATAGAGACAGGGGGTGGTCAGCCCCAGCATTTT. Its protein is CASSIETGGGQPQHF.

The chain has TRBV20-1 and TRBJ2-1; tentative D call: TRBD2 (5 bases). The CDR3 has 15 amino acids. Germline V gives CDR1 DFQATT, CDR2 SNEGSKA (reference sequence). V was clipped by 3 bases and J by 4 bases, with 16 bases between them. CDR3: CSASRARARYNEQFF. Here the CDR3 DNA reads TGCAGTGCTAGTCGAGCGAGGGCTAGATACAATGAGCAGTTCTTC.

CDR3 nucleotides: TGCAGCGTTGAGGGGCAGGTGGGGAATGAGCAGTTCTTC. Translated, it gives CSVEGQVGNEQFF. This rearrangement joins TRBV29-1 to TRBJ2-1, with D perhaps matching TRBD1 (5 bases). CDR3 size: 13 residues. Germline lookup yields CDR1 SQVTM and CDR2 ANQGSEA. V was trimmed by 3 bases and J by 7 bases, leaving 13 bases between them.